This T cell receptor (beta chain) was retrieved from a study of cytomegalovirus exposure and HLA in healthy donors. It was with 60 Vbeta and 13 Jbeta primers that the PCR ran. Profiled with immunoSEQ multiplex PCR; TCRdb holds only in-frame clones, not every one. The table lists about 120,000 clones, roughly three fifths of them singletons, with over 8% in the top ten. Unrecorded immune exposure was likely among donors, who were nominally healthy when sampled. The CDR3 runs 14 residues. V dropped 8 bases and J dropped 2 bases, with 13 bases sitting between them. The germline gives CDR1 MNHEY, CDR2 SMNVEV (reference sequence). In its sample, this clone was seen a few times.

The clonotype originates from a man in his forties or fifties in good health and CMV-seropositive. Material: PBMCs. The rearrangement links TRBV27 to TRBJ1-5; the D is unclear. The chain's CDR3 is CASSWVGGNQPQHF. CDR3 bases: TGTGCCAGCTCGTGGGTAGGAGGCAATCAGCCCCAGCATTTT.